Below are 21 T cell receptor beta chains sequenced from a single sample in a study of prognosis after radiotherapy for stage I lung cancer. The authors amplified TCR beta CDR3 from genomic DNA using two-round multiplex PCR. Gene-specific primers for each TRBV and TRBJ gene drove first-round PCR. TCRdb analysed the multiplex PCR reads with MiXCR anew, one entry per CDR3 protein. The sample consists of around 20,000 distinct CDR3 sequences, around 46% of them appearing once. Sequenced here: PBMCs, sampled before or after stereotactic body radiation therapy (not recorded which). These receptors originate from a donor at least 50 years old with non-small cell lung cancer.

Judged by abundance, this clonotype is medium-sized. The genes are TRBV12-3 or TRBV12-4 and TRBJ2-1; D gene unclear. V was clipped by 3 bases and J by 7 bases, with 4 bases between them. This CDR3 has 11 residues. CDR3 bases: TGTGCCAGCAGTTTCGATAATGAGCAGTTCTTC. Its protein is CASSFDNEQFF.

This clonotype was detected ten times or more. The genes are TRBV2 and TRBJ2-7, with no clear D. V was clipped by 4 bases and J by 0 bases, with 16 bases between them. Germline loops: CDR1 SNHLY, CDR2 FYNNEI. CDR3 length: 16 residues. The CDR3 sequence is CASSVWSRRSSYEQYF. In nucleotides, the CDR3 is TGTGCCAGCAGTGTTTGGTCCAGAAGGAGCTCCTACGAGCAGTACTTC.

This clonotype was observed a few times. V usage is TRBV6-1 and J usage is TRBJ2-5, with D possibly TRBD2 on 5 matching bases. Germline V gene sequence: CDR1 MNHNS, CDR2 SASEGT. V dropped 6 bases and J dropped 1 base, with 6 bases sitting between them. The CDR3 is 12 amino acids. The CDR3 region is CASRSGQETQYF. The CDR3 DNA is TGTGCCAGCAGGAGCGGCCAAGAGACCCAGTACTTC.

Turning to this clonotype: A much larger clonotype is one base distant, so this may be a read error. As DNA, the CDR3 is TGTGCCACCAGCATAGGGGGTGAGACAGGGGGCGAAAAACTGTTTTTT. Amino acid sequence: CATSIGGETGGEKLFF. This chain joins TRBV15 and TRBJ1-4; TRBD1 matches at 10 bases. Germline lookup yields CDR1 LNHNV and CDR2 YYDKDF (reference sequence). This CDR3 is built from 16 residues. Unmatched junction bases numbered 10, after V lost 4 bases and J lost 8 bases.

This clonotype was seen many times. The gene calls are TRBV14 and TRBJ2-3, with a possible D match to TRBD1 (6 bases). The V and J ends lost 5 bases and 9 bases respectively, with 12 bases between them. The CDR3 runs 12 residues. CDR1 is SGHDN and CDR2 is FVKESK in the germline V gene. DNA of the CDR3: TGTGCCAGCAGCTTGAACAGGGAAACGCAGTATTTT. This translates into CASSLNRETQYF.

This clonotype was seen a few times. Here the CDR3 reads CASSEGLLAIPTTDTQYF. In DNA, the CDR3 is TGTGCCAGCAGTGAAGGGTTACTAGCGATTCCCACCACAGATACGCAGTATTTT. This chain connects TRBV6-2 or TRBV6-3 to TRBJ2-3; TRBD2 matches 7 bases. This CDR3 contains 18 residues. The germline CDR1 and CDR2 sequences are MNHEY and SVGEGT. V lost 5 bases and J lost 2; bases outside the gene matches: 16.

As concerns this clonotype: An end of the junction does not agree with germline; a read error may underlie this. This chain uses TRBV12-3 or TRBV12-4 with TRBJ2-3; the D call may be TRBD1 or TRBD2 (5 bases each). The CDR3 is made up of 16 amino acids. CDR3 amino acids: CASSFHPGRSTDTQYF. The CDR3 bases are TGTGCCAGCAGTTTCCACCCGGGACGTAGCACAGATACTCAGTATTTT.

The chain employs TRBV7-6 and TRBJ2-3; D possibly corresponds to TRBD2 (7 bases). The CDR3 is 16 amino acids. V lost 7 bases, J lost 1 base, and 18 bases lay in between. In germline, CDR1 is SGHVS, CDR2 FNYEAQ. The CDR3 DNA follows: TGTGCCAGCATCTCTCTGGGGGGGGCGGGCACAGATACGCAGTATTTT. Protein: CASISLGGAGTDTQYF.

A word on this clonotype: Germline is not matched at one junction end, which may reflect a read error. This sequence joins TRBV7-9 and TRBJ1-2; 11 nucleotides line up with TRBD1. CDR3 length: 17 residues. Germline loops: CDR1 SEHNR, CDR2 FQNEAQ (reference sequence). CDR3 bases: TGTGTCAGCAGCAACCAGCGGGACAGGGGGGGGAACTATGGCTACACCTTC. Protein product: CVSSNQRDRGGNYGYTF.

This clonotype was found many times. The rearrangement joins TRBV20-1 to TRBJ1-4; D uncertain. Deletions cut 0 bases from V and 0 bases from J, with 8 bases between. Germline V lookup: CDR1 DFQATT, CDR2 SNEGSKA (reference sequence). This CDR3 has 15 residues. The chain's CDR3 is CSARDPGATNEKLFF. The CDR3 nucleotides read TGCAGTGCTAGAGATCCGGGAGCAACTAATGAAAAACTGTTTTTT.

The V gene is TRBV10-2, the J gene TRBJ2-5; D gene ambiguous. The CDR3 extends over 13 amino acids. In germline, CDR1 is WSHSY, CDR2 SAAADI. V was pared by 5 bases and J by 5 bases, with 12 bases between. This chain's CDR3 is CASSLNIRETQYF. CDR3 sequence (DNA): TGCGCCAGCAGTCTCAACATCCGGGAGACCCAGTACTTC.

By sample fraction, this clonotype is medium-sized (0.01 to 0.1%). Written as DNA, the CDR3 is TGCAGTGCTAGGGATTATCGCGGGGGCTTTTACAATGAGCAGTTCTTC. Encoded protein: CSARDYRGGFYNEQFF. V and J are TRBV20-1 and TRBJ2-1; D perhaps matches TRBD2 (7 bases). V lost 3 bases and J 4 bases, leaving 19 bases between the germline ends. The CDR3 is 16 residues long. CDR1 is DFQATT and CDR2 is SNEGSKA in the germline V gene (reference sequence).

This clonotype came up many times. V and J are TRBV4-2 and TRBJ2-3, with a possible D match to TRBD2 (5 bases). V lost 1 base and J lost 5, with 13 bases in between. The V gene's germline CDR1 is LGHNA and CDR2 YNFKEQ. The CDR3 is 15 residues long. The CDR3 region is CASSQAGSWGDTQYF. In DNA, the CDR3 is TGTGCCAGCAGCCAAGCGGGAAGCTGGGGAGATACGCAGTATTTT.

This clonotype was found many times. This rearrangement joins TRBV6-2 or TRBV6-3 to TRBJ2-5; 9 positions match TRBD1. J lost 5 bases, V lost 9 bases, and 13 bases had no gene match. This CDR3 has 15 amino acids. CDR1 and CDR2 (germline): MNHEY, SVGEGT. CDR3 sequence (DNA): TGTGCCAGTTCTCGTCCCCAGGGGACAGGGGAGACCCAGTACTTC. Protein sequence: CASSRPQGTGETQYF.

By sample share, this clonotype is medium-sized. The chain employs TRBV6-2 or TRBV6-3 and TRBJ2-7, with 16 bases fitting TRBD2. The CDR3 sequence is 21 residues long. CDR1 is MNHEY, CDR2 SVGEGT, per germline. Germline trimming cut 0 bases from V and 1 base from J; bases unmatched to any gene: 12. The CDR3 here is CASSYSVVGLAGGPVSYEQYF. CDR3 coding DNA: TGTGCCAGCAGTTACTCTGTTGTGGGACTAGCGGGAGGGCCGGTATCCTACGAGCAGTACTTC.

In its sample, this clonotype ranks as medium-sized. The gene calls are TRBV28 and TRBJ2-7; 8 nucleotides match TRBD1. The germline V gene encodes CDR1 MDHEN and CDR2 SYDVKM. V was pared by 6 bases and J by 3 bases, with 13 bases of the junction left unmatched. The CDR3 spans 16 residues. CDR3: CASSAPRGPGGYEQYF. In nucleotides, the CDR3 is TGTGCCAGCAGCGCTCCCAGGGGGCCCGGGGGCTACGAGCAGTACTTC.

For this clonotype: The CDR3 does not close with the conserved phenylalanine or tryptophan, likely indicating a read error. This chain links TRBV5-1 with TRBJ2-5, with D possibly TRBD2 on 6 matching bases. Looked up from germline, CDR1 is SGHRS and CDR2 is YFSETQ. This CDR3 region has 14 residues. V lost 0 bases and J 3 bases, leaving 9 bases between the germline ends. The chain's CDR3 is CASSLGGGEETQYL. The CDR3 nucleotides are TGCGCCAGCAGCTTGGGCGGAGGGGAAGAGACCCAGTACCTC.

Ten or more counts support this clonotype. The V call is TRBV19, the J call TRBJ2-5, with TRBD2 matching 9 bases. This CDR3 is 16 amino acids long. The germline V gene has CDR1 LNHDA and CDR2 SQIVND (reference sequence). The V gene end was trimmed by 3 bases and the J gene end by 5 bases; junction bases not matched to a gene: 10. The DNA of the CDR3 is TGTGCCAGTAGTATCGGAGGGGGCGGGGGGGTTGAGACCCAGTACTTC. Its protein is CASSIGGGGGVETQYF.

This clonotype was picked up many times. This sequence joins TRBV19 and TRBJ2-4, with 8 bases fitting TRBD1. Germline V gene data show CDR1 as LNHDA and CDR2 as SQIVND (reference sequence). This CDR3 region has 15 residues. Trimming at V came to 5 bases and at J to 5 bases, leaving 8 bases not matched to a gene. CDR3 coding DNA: TGTGCCAGTAGTCCCCGGGCCAGGGGGCAAAACATTCAGTACTTC. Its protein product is CASSPRARGQNIQYF.

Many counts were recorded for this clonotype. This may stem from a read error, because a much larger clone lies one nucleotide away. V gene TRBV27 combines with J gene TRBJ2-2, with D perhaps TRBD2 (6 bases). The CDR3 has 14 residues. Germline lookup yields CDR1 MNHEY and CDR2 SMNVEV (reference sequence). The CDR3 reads CASRRFPRAGGLFF. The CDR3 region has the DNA TGTGCCAGCAGGAGGTTTCCCCGGGCCGGGGGGCTGTTTTTT.

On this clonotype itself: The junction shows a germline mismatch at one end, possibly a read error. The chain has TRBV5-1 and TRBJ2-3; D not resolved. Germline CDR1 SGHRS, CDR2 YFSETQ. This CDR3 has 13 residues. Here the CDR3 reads CASSFRATDTRYF. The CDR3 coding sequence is TGTGCCAGCAGCTTTCGAGCTACAGATACGCGGTATTTT.